This T cell receptor beta chain was identified during a study of T cells in tuberculosis. Repertoires were generated with immunoSEQ multiplex PCR, while TCRdb's copy carries only in-frame clones and drops some. The sample records about 49,000 clones, 90% to 95% being singletons. Time point denoted: new active TB diagnosis, blood taken before or within 7 days of starting treatment. Patients were newly diagnosed, HIV-seronegative, and aged 18 or older. This receptor was identified in an adult with tuberculosis. Sequences were derived from PBMCs, sampled at tuberculosis diagnosis.

The CDR3: CAWQGADIQYF. The DNA for the CDR3 is TGTGCCTGGCAGGGGGCCGACATTCAGTACTTC. The chain uses TRBV30 and TRBJ2-4, with 8 nucleotides matching TRBD1. CDR1 and CDR2 (germline): GTSNPN, SVGIG (reference sequence). The CDR3 is 11 amino acids. The trim removed 5 bases at V and 8 bases at J, leaving 2 bases unmatched.